What follows describes a single T cell receptor (beta chain). Its matching antigen is unknown. These data are taken from a study of post-analysis software for immune sequencing data. About the study: Relapsing-remitting, secondary progressive and progressive-relapsing forms of multiple sclerosis all featured among disease courses.

Unique molecular identifiers were built into the TCR beta cDNA libraries. Between roughly 0.95 and 10 million T cells gave rise to around 500,000 cDNA molecules. TCRdb re-analysed the PCR reads in MiXCR, keeping a single row per CDR3 protein. The profile covers roughly 670,000 distinct CDR3 sequences, with roughly three fifths appearing a single time and roughly 12% taken by the ten largest. Study-wide results and caveats: Included in a set of roughly five TRBV segments more frequent in patients than controls were TRBV5-6, TRBV5-1 and TRBV20-1. Multiple sclerosis patients showed significantly lower normalized Chao1 diversity than controls did.

Unmatched junction bases numbered 13, after V lost 6 bases and J lost 1 base. The CDR3 totals 18 residues. Sequencing was done on a sample of blood. The sequence derives from a girl aged 2 to 9 with multiple sclerosis. The chain is built from TRBV12-3 or TRBV12-4 and TRBJ2-3; TRBD1 matches 10 bases. The chain's CDR3 is CASSLSAGQGSGTDTQYF. In DNA form, the CDR3 reads TGTGCCAGCAGCCTATCCGCGGGACAGGGGAGCGGCACAGATACGCAGTATTTT.